These 32 T cell receptor beta chains share one sample of origin, sequenced in a study of blood T cells in healthy people across ages. Then a second PCR, running roughly 7 to 11 cycles, was carried out with a sample-barcoded 5' primer and a J-beta primer mix. TCRdb ran MiXCR on the 5' RACE reads and lists one entry per CDR3 protein. The sample lists hundreds of thousands of distinct CDR3 sequences, roughly 60% seen once, with around 30% in the top ten. Sequenced sample: blood. These receptors were taken from a man aged 30 to 45 in good health.

V usage is TRBV29-1 and J usage is TRBJ1-2; D is ambiguous. Trimming left V 4 bases short and J 1 base short, with 10 bases between. CDR1 and CDR2 from the germline V gene are SQVTM and ANQGSEA. The CDR3 consists of 13 residues. CDR3 protein: CSVASTLNYGYTF. The CDR3 coding sequence is TGCAGCGTTGCTTCCACCCTTAACTATGGCTACACCTTC.

This clonotype was seen only a few times. The rearrangement uses TRBV28 and TRBJ2-5; D is perhaps TRBD1 or TRBD2 (5 bases each). The CDR3 consists of 15 residues. Between the trimmed V and J ends, which lost 7 bases and 7 bases, there was a span of 22 bases. Per germline, CDR1 MDHEN and CDR2 SYDVKM. The CDR3 here is CASNPGPRLGGTQYF. DNA for the CDR3: TGTGCCAGCAATCCGGGACCGCGCCTTGGAGGGACCCAGTACTTC.

In its sample, this clonotype was seen once. The V and J genes are TRBV7-9 and TRBJ2-5, with D maybe TRBD1 (6 bases). Trimming shortened V by 6 bases and J by 3 bases, and 17 bases separated the two germline ends. Germline CDR1 and CDR2: SEHNR and FQNEAQ (reference sequence). The CDR3 has 15 residues. DNA of the CDR3: TGTGCCAGCAGGAGGTGGTCAGGGGTCGAAGAGACCCAGTACTTC. Translated, it gives CASRRWSGVEETQYF. Looking up the rest from reference TRBV7-9 and TRBJ2-5 gives the full variable domain: DTGVSQNPRHKITKRGQNVTFRCDPISEHNRLYWYRQTLGQGPEFLTYFQNEAQLEKSRLLSDRFSAERPKGSFSTLEIQRTEQGDSAMYLCASRRWSGVEETQYFGPGTRLLVL.

The V gene is TRBV16, the J gene TRBJ1-2, with D uncertain. CDR1 is KGHSY and CDR2 is FQNENV in the germline V gene. V lost 2 bases and J lost 4, with 17 bases in between. This CDR3 contains 16 residues. The CDR3 is CASSQHPARSTYGYTF. The CDR3 DNA is TGTGCCAGCAGCCAACACCCAGCGCGGTCTACCTATGGCTACACCTTC.

The rearrangement links TRBV7-9 to TRBJ2-1; D could derive from TRBD1 or TRBD2 (5 bases each). CDR3 length: 16 amino acids. Germline assignment: CDR1 SEHNR and CDR2 FQNEAQ (reference sequence). The germline V and J ends were trimmed by 4 bases and 9 bases, with 22 bases remaining between them. CDR3 DNA sequence: TGTGCCAGCAGCTCCCGGGCCACAGGACGTGAGGGTGAGCAGTTCTTC. The encoded protein is CASSSRATGREGEQFF. Filled out from reference TRBV7-9 and TRBJ2-1, the complete variable domain reads DTGVSQNPRHKITKRGQNVTFRCDPISEHNRLYWYRQTLGQGPEFLTYFQNEAQLEKSRLLSDRFSAERPKGSFSTLEIQRTEQGDSAMYLCASSSRATGREGEQFFGPGTRLTVL.

The chain joins TRBV12-3 or TRBV12-4 to TRBJ1-2, with a weak D call TRBD1 (6 bases). Trimming stripped 4 bases from V and 6 bases from J, with 21 bases between. The CDR3 is 16 residues long. DNA for the CDR3: TGTGCCAGCAGTTCCTCCCCGGGGGGCGACCGTAATGGCTACACCTTC. It specifies CASSSSPGGDRNGYTF.

The V and J genes are TRBV6-6 and TRBJ2-7; D gene ambiguous. Germline V gene data show CDR1 as MNHNY and CDR2 as SVGAGI (reference sequence). The length of the CDR3 is 12 residues. Trimming took off 0 bases at V and 6 bases at J, with 6 bases between the two ends. CDR3 sequence: CASSYSSVEQYF. The CDR3, as DNA: TGTGCCAGCAGTTACTCGTCGGTCGAGCAGTACTTC.

CDR3 amino acids: CASSPGQGTSYEQFF. In nucleotides, the CDR3 is TGTGCCAGCTCACCAGGACAGGGGACTTCGTATGAGCAGTTCTTC. This sequence joins TRBV18 and TRBJ2-1, with 9 nucleotides matching TRBD1. The ends lost 2 bases at V and 8 bases at J; junction bases unmatched: 7. CDR1 and CDR2 from the germline V gene are KGHSH and LQKENI. CDR3 size: 15 residues.

The rearrangement links TRBV15 to TRBJ2-3, with 13 nucleotides matching TRBD2. From germline, CDR1 is LNHNV and CDR2 YYDKDF (reference sequence). The CDR3 is 15 residues long. The trim removed 6 bases at V and 6 bases at J, leaving 6 bases unmatched. The chain's CDR3 is CATRLAGGHTDTQYF. The DNA for the CDR3 is TGTGCCACCAGACTAGCGGGGGGGCATACTGATACGCAGTATTTT. The whole variable domain, filled in from reference TRBV15 and TRBJ2-3, reads DAMVIQNPRYQVTQFGKPVTLSCSQTLNHNVMYWYQQKSSQAPKLLFHYYDKDFNNEADTPDNFQSRRPNTSFCFLDIRSPGLGDTAMYLCATRLAGGHTDTQYFGPGTRLTVL.

Details on this clonotype: A much larger clone differs by one base, so this may be a read error. Here the CDR3 reads CAGSLGNQETQYF. CDR3 bases: TGTGCCGGCAGCTTAGGTAACCAAGAGACCCAGTACTTC. The rearrangement joins TRBV7-2 to TRBJ2-5; D not certain. The CDR3 contains 13 residues. Per germline, CDR1 SGHTA and CDR2 FQGNSA.

J is TRBJ2-1 and V is TRBV6-5, with 10 positions matching TRBD2. Trimming at V came to 5 bases and at J to 6 bases, leaving 4 bases not matched to a gene. The CDR3 covers 14 residues. Germline assignment: CDR1 MNHEY and CDR2 SVGAGI. The CDR3 spells CASSLAGALNEQFF. CDR3 sequence (DNA): TGTGCCAGCAGTCTAGCGGGGGCTCTCAATGAGCAGTTCTTC.

This clonotype was counted only a few times. J is TRBJ2-5 and V is TRBV2; D unclear. CDR1 is SNHLY, CDR2 FYNNEI, per germline. CDR3 length: 11 residues. The V and J ends lost 9 bases and 5 bases respectively, with 10 bases between them. The CDR3 DNA reads as TGTGCCAGTGTCCTTTTCGAGACCCAGTACTTC. Translating it yields CASVLFETQYF.

The chain is built from TRBV5-6 and TRBJ1-2; TRBD1 matches at 12 bases. This CDR3 contains 17 residues. Germline trimming cut 2 bases from V and 2 bases from J; bases unmatched to any gene: 7. Per the germline V gene, CDR1 is SGHDT and CDR2 is YYEEEE. This chain's CDR3 is CASSLPGQGARNYGYTF. DNA for the CDR3: TGTGCCAGCAGCTTACCGGGACAGGGGGCCCGGAACTATGGCTACACCTTC.

This chain joins TRBV15 and TRBJ1-6, with D unresolved. The CDR3 has 15 residues. The ends were cut back, 3 bases at V and 7 bases at J, with 13 bases in the middle. Germline-derived CDR1 and CDR2 are LNHNV and YYDKDF (reference sequence). CDR3 in DNA: TGTGCCACCAGCAGGCAATCTGGCGGGAATTCACCCCTCCACTTT. Its protein product is CATSRQSGGNSPLHF.

The chain combines TRBV7-8 with TRBJ2-7, with 7 nucleotides matching TRBD1. V shed 2 bases, J shed 5 bases, and the junction held 6 bases outside the gene matches. CDR1 SGHVS and CDR2 FQNEAQ come from the germline V gene. The CDR3 extends over 14 amino acids. The CDR3 here is CASSLLQGSHEQYF. In DNA, the CDR3 is TGTGCCAGCAGCTTATTACAGGGGTCCCACGAGCAGTACTTC.

The V call is TRBV6-5, the J call TRBJ1-2; 9 bases fit TRBD1. V was clipped by 2 bases and J by 7 bases; unmatched bases: 5. Germline V gives CDR1 MNHEY, CDR2 SVGAGI. CDR3 length equals 14 residues. The CDR3 loop reads CASSYTGGEGGYTF. The CDR3 coding sequence is TGTGCCAGCAGTTACACAGGGGGCGAGGGTGGCTACACCTTC.

The chain recombines TRBV20-1 with TRBJ1-4; 12 bases line up with TRBD1. CDR3 size: 16 residues. The ends lost 6 bases at V and 0 bases at J; junction bases unmatched: 5. The germline gives CDR1 DFQATT, CDR2 SNEGSKA (reference sequence). The DNA of the CDR3 is TGCAGTGCCTTGGGACAGGGGGCGGCAACTAATGAAAAACTGTTTTTT. Translation: CSALGQGAATNEKLFF.

The chain combines TRBV28 with TRBJ2-4; D may be TRBD1 (6 bases). Judging by the DNA end, TRBJ2-7 fits better; the J call may be wrong. Germline values: CDR1 MDHEN, CDR2 SYDVKM. The CDR3 runs 15 residues. The CDR3 loop reads CASSSPDRPGNEQYF. The DNA of the CDR3 is TGTGCCAGCAGCTCTCCCGACAGGCCAGGCAACGAGCAGTACTTC.

In its sample, this clonotype was seen once. The chain employs TRBV12-3 or TRBV12-4 and TRBJ1-1; unclear D gene. CDR3 length: 13 amino acids. Deletions cut 4 bases from V and 3 bases from J, with 9 bases between. The CDR3 loop is CASSSGWYTEAFF. CDR3 DNA sequence: TGTGCCAGCAGTTCAGGTTGGTACACTGAAGCTTTCTTT.

In this sample, this clonotype turned up a few times. This sequence joins TRBV6-6 and TRBJ2-5; 11 bases align to TRBD2. CDR1 MNHNY and CDR2 SVGAGI come from the germline V gene (reference sequence). This CDR3 contains 17 residues. V was clipped by 5 bases and J by 6 bases; unmatched bases: 14. The CDR3 nucleotides read TGTGCCAGCAGTAGGGGACTAGCGGAACCTGAAGGAAAGACCCAGTACTTC. Translated: CASSRGLAEPEGKTQYF.

This chain links TRBV6-5 with TRBJ2-1, with D maybe TRBD1 (6 bases). From germline, CDR1 is MNHEY and CDR2 SVGAGI. Trimming stripped 4 bases from V and 0 bases from J, with 13 bases between. There are 16 residues in the CDR3. This CDR3 is CASSSQTGVSYNEQFF. In nucleotides, the CDR3 is TGTGCCAGCAGTTCGCAGACAGGTGTCTCCTACAATGAGCAGTTCTTC.

The rearrangement uses TRBV15 and TRBJ2-7, with D perhaps given as TRBD1 or TRBD2 (7 bases each). The DNA end is more similar to TRBJ2-5, so the J call may be wrong. Germline CDR1 reads LNHNV; CDR2 reads YYDKDF (reference sequence). The CDR3 extends over 15 amino acids. CDR3 loop: CATSRDLSRGGTQYF. The CDR3 region has the DNA TGTGCCACCAGCAGAGATCTGAGCAGGGGGGGGACCCAGTACTTC.

The J gene is TRBJ2-1, the V gene TRBV20-1, with 10 positions matching TRBD2. The CDR3 runs 17 residues. The junction had 11 bases not matched to a gene; V was cut back by 6 bases and J by 0 bases. Germline CDR1 and CDR2: DFQATT and SNEGSKA (reference sequence). The chain's CDR3 is CSASTSGAKSSYNEQFF. The CDR3 DNA follows: TGCAGTGCCTCAACTAGCGGGGCAAAGAGCTCCTACAATGAGCAGTTCTTC.

This clonotype was seen more than once but under ten times. The chain joins TRBV9 to TRBJ2-7; a possible D gene is TRBD1 (5 bases). CDR1 is SGDLS, CDR2 YYNGEE, per germline. The CDR3 totals 16 residues. V shed 0 bases and J shed 0 bases, with 13 bases lying between them. Written as DNA, the CDR3 is TGTGCCAGCAGCGTAGTAGGGGCGGTTGGCTCCTACGAGCAGTACTTC. This gives the protein CASSVVGAVGSYEQYF.

This sequence joins TRBV3-1 and TRBJ1-6; possibly TRBD1 for D (6 bases). The V end lost 3 bases, the J end lost 4 bases, and 13 bases lay between the germline ends. In germline, CDR1 is LGHDT, CDR2 YNNKEL (reference sequence). The CDR3 covers 16 residues. The CDR3 DNA reads as TGTGCCAGCAGCCATTCAGGACAGCTTTATAATTCACCCCTCCACTTT. This translates into CASSHSGQLYNSPLHF.

This clonotype was seen a few times. The chain recombines TRBV4-2 with TRBJ1-1; D remains ambiguous. This CDR3 is built from 12 residues. The V gene lost 5 bases and the J gene lost 5 bases, with 9 bases spanning the gap. CDR1 is LGHNA, CDR2 YNFKEQ, per germline. CDR3 DNA: TGTGCCAGCAGCTCTAGCGGAACTGAAGCTTTCTTT. Translated, it gives CASSSSGTEAFF.

Only a few counts were recorded for this clonotype. Here the CDR3 reads CASNSGQGISYEQYF. DNA of the CDR3: TGCGCCAGCAACTCGGGACAGGGGATTTCCTACGAGCAGTACTTC. The chain joins TRBV5-1 to TRBJ2-7; TRBD1 matches at 10 bases. The CDR3 is 15 amino acids. Germline CDR1 SGHRS, CDR2 YFSETQ. V lost 6 bases, J lost 1 base, and 7 bases stayed unmatched.

J is TRBJ1-5 and V is TRBV25-1; D is perhaps TRBD1 (5 bases). The CDR3 covers 16 residues. Germline assignment: CDR1 MGHDK and CDR2 SYGVNS. Between the trimmed V and J ends, which lost 2 bases and 0 bases, there was a span of 11 bases. In DNA, the CDR3 is TGTGCCAGCAGTGAACAAGAAAGGGGTAGCAATCAGCCCCAGCATTTT. Translated: CASSEQERGSNQPQHF.

This sequence joins TRBV6-1 and TRBJ2-7; D gene uncertain. The DNA end is more similar to TRBJ2-5, so the J call may be wrong. The CDR3 runs 12 residues. The germline V gene has CDR1 MNHNS and CDR2 SASEGT. The CDR3 spells CASSEVWETQYF. CDR3 in DNA: TGTGCCAGCAGTGAAGTATGGGAGACCCAGTACTTC.

Note on this clonotype: One end of the junction fails to match germline, which may point to a read error. The V gene is TRBV12-3 or TRBV12-4, the J gene TRBJ2-7; 9 nucleotides agree with TRBD2. This CDR3 comprises 14 residues. The CDR3: CASSGGGAKYEQYF. CDR3 DNA: TGTGCCAGCAGTGGCGGGGGGGCCAAGTACGAACAGTACTTC.

The genes are TRBV6-2 or TRBV6-3 and TRBJ1-2; 9 bases align to TRBD1. The CDR3 runs to 14 residues. Germline CDR1 and CDR2: MNHEY and SVGEGT. V lost 6 bases to trimming and J lost 4 bases; unmatched junction nucleotides: 6. CDR3 nucleotide sequence: TGTGCCAGCAGGACGGGACAGGGATTCTATGGCTACACCTTC. Translated, it gives CASRTGQGFYGYTF.

In the case of this clonotype: One junction end does not reproduce the germline sequence, and a read error may be involved. For the CDR3, the DNA is TGTGCCGGCAGCTTAATGGGAGGGGACGACGAGCAGTACTTC. Translated, it gives CAGSLMGGDDEQYF. This sequence joins TRBV7-3 and TRBJ2-5; 7 nucleotides agree with TRBD2. Judging by the DNA end, TRBJ2-7 fits better; the J call may be wrong. Germline CDR1 reads SGHTA; CDR2 reads FQGTGA. The CDR3 spans 14 residues.